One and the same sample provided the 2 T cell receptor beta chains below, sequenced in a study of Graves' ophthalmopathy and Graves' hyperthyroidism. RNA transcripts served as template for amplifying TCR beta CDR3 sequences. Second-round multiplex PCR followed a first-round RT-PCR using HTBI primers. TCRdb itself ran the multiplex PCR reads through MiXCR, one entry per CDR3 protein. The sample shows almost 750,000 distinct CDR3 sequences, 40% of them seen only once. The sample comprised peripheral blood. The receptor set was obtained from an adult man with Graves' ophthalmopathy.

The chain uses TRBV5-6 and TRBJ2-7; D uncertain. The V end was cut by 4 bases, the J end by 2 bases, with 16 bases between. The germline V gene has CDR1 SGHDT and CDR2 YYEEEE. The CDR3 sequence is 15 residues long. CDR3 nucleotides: TGTGCCAGCAGCCTTGAAGGGATTCCCGCCTACGAGCAGTACTTC. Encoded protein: CASSLEGIPAYEQYF.

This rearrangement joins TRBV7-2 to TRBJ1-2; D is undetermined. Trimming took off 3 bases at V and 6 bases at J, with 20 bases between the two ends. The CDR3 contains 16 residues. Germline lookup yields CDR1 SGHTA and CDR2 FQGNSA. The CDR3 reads CASSLYFEGSLDGYTF. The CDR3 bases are TGTGCCAGCAGCTTGTACTTCGAGGGTTCCTTGGATGGCTACACCTTC.